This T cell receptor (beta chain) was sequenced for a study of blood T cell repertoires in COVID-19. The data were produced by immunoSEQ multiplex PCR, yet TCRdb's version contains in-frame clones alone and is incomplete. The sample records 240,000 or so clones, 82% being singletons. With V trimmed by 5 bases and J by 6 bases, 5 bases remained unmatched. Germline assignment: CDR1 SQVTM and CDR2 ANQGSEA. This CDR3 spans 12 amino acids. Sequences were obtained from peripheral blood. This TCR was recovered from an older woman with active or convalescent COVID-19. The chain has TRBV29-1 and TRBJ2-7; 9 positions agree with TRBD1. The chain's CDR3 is CSVRNRGLEQYF. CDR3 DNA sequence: TGCAGCGTTCGGAACAGGGGGCTCGAGCAGTACTTC.